This is a list of T cell receptor beta chains from one sample in a study of shared clonotypes between healthy human individuals. The data were produced by immunoSEQ multiplex PCR, yet TCRdb's version contains in-frame clones alone and is incomplete. In the table there are about 990,000 clones, about four fifths of which are singletons. Sequenced sample: memory CD4+ T cells from PBMCs. These receptors were obtained from a man aged 18 to 30 in good health. Some clones in this sample may be carry-over from other donors' samples. Each CDR3 is given with its conserved first and last residue. The D gene is left open where the match is weak. Not all rows give a size; the values are once, few, many and, for expanded clones, a class.

few,TRBV28,TRBD1,TRBJ1-4,TGTGCCAGCAGTCCGCCGACAGGGGCACTACGCGGAAAACTGTTTTTT,CASSPPTGALRGKLFF
-,TRBV27,-,TRBJ2-4,TGTGCCAGCAGTCCCCAGGCCAGCGCTAGAAACATTCAGTACTTC,CASSPQASARNIQYF
-,TRBV5-1,-,TRBJ2-2,TGCGCCAGCAGCTTTGTTCCCACGAACACCGGGGAGCTGTTTTTT,CASSFVPTNTGELFF
-,TRBV2,TRBD2,TRBJ2-1,TGTGCCAGCAGGGCTAGCGGGAGAAGCGAGCAGTTCTTC,CASRASGRSEQFF
-,TRBV10-3,TRBD1,TRBJ2-2,TGTGCCATCAGCGACAGGGCGAACACCGGGGAGCTGTTTTTT,CAISDRANTGELFF
-,TRBV6-1,-,TRBJ2-1,TGTGCCAGCAGTCCTGTAGTAGGCCTGTACAATGAGCAGTTCTTC,CASSPVVGLYNEQFF
-,TRBV6-5,TRBD2,TRBJ2-2,TGTGCCAGCATCCCGGCGGGGGGCGGGGAGCTGTTTTTT,CASIPAGGGELFF
many,TRBV2,-,TRBJ2-7,TGTGCCAACAGCTTAACGAGCGCCCGGAGCTCCTACGAGCAGTACTTC,CANSLTSARSSYEQYF
-,TRBV5-1,-,TRBJ1-2,TGCGCCAGCAGCTTCGCCCGCGGCGGATACTATGGCTACACCTTC,CASSFARGGYYGYTF
-,TRBV28,-,TRBJ1-1,TGTGCCAGCATCCCGCCCGGGTTCACTGAAGCTTTCTTT,CASIPPGFTEAFF
-,TRBV6-1,-,TRBJ2-1,TGTGCCAGCAGTGAGCCGGGACTCGTCTACAATGAGCAGTTCTTC,CASSEPGLVYNEQFF
-,TRBV27,-,TRBJ2-7,TGTGCCAGCAGACAACGAGACTGGTCCTACGAGCAGTACTTC,CASRQRDWSYEQYF
-,TRBV15,TRBD1,TRBJ1-5,TGTGCCACCAGCGGGCGGACAGGGGAGGCTCAGCCCCAGCATTTT,CATSGRTGEAQPQHF
-,TRBV7-2,TRBD1,TRBJ2-1,TGTGCCAGCAGTCCCGGGACAGGGGACAATGAGCAGTTCTTC,CASSPGTGDNEQFF
-,TRBV6-5,-,TRBJ1-1,TGTGCCAGCGTAGGTGGGGTTAGAGCTTTCTTT,CASVGGVRAFF
-,TRBV7-8,-,TRBJ1-1,TGTGCCAGCAGCTTAGCTTACTTCCCACAGGAGGGCACTGAAGCTTTCTTT,CASSLAYFPQEGTEAFF
-,TRBV25-1,-,TRBJ1-5,TGTGCCAGCAGTGGACAGGTCAATCAGCCCCAGCATTTT,CASSGQVNQPQHF
-,TRBV6-1,TRBD2,TRBJ2-7,TGTGCCAGCAGTCGGGGAGGGGCGAACTCCTACGAGCAGTACTTC,CASSRGGANSYEQYF
-,TRBV9,TRBD1,TRBJ2-3,TGTGCCAGCAGCCTACGGGGACAGACCACAGATACGCAGTATTTT,CASSLRGQTTDTQYF
-,TRBV5-1,TRBD1,TRBJ2-7,TGCGCCAGCAGCTCACGACAGGGGGGCACCCACGAGCAGTACTTC,CASSSRQGGTHEQYF
-,TRBV5-1,-,TRBJ2-3,TGCGCCAGCAGCTGGCCCCTGGATCGCACAGATACGCAGTATTTT,CASSWPLDRTDTQYF
-,TRBV7-6,-,TRBJ2-3,TGTGCCAGCAGCTTAACTATGGATACGCAGTATTTT,CASSLTMDTQYF
-,TRBV18,TRBD1,TRBJ2-1,TGTGCCAGCTCACTACGGACAGGGGGCGCATACAATGAGCAGTTCTTC,CASSLRTGGAYNEQFF
-,TRBV18,-,TRBJ2-7,TGTGCCAGCTCACCATCCCGGACGGGCTTCTACGAGCAGTACTTC,CASSPSRTGFYEQYF
-,TRBV7-2,TRBD2,TRBJ2-7,TGTGCCAGCAGCTTAGCGCGGGCTAGCGGGGCGGGGGAGCAGTACTTC,CASSLARASGAGEQYF
-,TRBV29-1,TRBD2,TRBJ2-5,TGCAGCGTTGAAAAAGCGGGGGTAGGGGAGACCCAGTACTTC,CSVEKAGVGETQYF
many,TRBV6-5,TRBD2,TRBJ2-7,TGTGCCAGCAGTCCCCAAGCGGGAGGTTACGAGCAGTACTTC,CASSPQAGGYEQYF
-,TRBV7-9,-,TRBJ1-2,TGTGCCAGCAGCTCCCACGGACAGAACTATGGCTACACCTTC,CASSSHGQNYGYTF
-,TRBV27,TRBD2,TRBJ2-2,TGTGCCAGCGGGACCTGGGCGGGAGGGAACACCGGGGAGCTGTTTTTT,CASGTWAGGNTGELFF
-,TRBV5-1,-,TRBJ1-4,TGCGCCAGCAGCCGGGCCGGGACGGTTAATGAAAAACTGTTTTTT,CASSRAGTVNEKLFF
-,TRBV7-2,TRBD1,TRBJ1-2,TGTGCCAGCAGCGTACAGTCGGGACAGAAATATGGCTACACCTTC,CASSVQSGQKYGYTF
-,TRBV28,-,TRBJ2-7,TGTGCCAGCAAGGACTGGGGCTCCTACGAGCAGTACTTC,CASKDWGSYEQYF
-,TRBV10-2,TRBD2,TRBJ2-3,TGCGCCAGCAGTGAGCCCCCGGGGCGGGGGGGGACGCAGTATTTT,CASSEPPGRGGTQYF
-,TRBV7-9,TRBD1,TRBJ1-1,TGTGCCAGCAGCTTAGATGGGACAGGGATAAACACTGAAGCTTTCTTT,CASSLDGTGINTEAFF
-,TRBV10-3,-,TRBJ2-1,TGTGCCATCAGTGGGCTAGCGAACGCAAATGAGCAGTTCTTC,CAISGLANANEQFF
-,TRBV7-2,-,TRBJ2-7,TGTGCCAGCAGCTTAGAGGGGGGGCTATACGAGCAGTACTTC,CASSLEGGLYEQYF
-,TRBV6-1,-,TRBJ2-1,TGTGCCACTATGGTGGCCTACAATGAGCAGTTCTTC,CATMVAYNEQFF
-,TRBV11-3,TRBD1,TRBJ2-2,TGTGCCAGCAGCTTGGAACAGGGGGGTACCGGGGAGCTGTTTTTT,CASSLEQGGTGELFF
-,TRBV5-1,TRBD1,TRBJ2-7,TGCGCCAGCAGCTTTACAGGGGTGGACTACGAGCAGTACTTC,CASSFTGVDYEQYF
-,TRBV7-2,-,TRBJ2-5,TGTGCCAGCGCTCTGGCTGAAGAGACCCAGTACTTC,CASALAEETQYF
-,TRBV2,TRBD1,TRBJ2-2,TGTGCCAGCAGTAGACAGGGGGCCGGGGAGCTGTTTTTT,CASSRQGAGELFF
-,TRBV27,-,TRBJ1-2,TGTGCCAGCAGTTTAATCGGGCAGGGTCCCTTTAACTATGGCTACACCTTC,CASSLIGQGPFNYGYTF
-,TRBV19,-,TRBJ1-1,TGTGCCAGTAGTCCCTCCGGGACCAGAAGGACTGAAGCTTTCTTT,CASSPSGTRRTEAFF
-,TRBV7-9,TRBD1,TRBJ1-1,TGTGCCAGCAGCCTCTCGGGACAGAGCGTTGCTGAAGCTTTCTTT,CASSLSGQSVAEAFF
-,TRBV4-3,-,TRBJ1-3,TGCGCCAGCAGCCAAGAACTAGTAGCATCCTCTGGAAACACCATATATTTT,CASSQELVASSGNTIYF
-,TRBV28,-,TRBJ1-5,TGTGCCAGCAGTTTAGCGTCAGGCGGATTCAATCAGCCCCAGCATTTT,CASSLASGGFNQPQHF
-,TRBV28,-,TRBJ2-7,TGTGCCAGCAGTGAAGCCAGATCCTACGAGCAGTACTTC,CASSEARSYEQYF
-,TRBV5-1,TRBD2,TRBJ2-1,TGCGCCAGCAGCTTTGCTAGCGGCAACAATGAGCAGTTCTTC,CASSFASGNNEQFF
-,TRBV7-8,TRBD2,TRBJ2-1,TGTGCCAGCAGCTCGGGACTAGCAGCATACAATGAGCAGTTCTTC,CASSSGLAAYNEQFF
-,TRBV5-1,-,TRBJ2-3,TGCGCCAGCAGCTTGGGGGACCCACAAAGGACAGATACGCAGTATTTT,CASSLGDPQRTDTQYF
many,TRBV7-6,TRBD2,TRBJ2-1,TGTGCCAGCAGCTCTTGGCGGGAGAATGGTGAGCAGTTCTTC,CASSSWRENGEQFF
-,TRBV28,-,TRBJ1-2,TGTGCCAGCAGTTCTCGCCGGGGAGCTAACTATGGCTACACCTTC,CASSSRRGANYGYTF
-,TRBV11-2,-,TRBJ1-2,TGTGCCAGCAGCTCGTTCGGGGTGGGCTACACCTTC,CASSSFGVGYTF
-,TRBV18,-,TRBJ2-5,TGTGCCAGCTCCCTAACGGCTGCGCAAGAGACCCAGTACTTC,CASSLTAAQETQYF
-,TRBV10-3,TRBD2,TRBJ2-3,TGTGCCATCAGTGAACGGCCGATGACTAGCGGGGCCACAGATACGCAGTATTTT,CAISERPMTSGATDTQYF
-,TRBV27,TRBD2,TRBJ2-2,TGTGCCAGCAGTCAACCAAGACTAGCGGTGGGAACCGGGGAGCTGTTTTTT,CASSQPRLAVGTGELFF
-,TRBV2,-,TRBJ2-7,TGTGCCAGCATGGAGGGAACTTACTCCTACGAGCAGTACTTC,CASMEGTYSYEQYF
-,TRBV29-1,TRBD1,TRBJ1-2,TGCAGCGTCCTAACAGGGGAATCTAACTATGGCTACACCTTC,CSVLTGESNYGYTF
-,TRBV28,-,TRBJ2-7,TGTGCCAGCAGTTCCTTGGGGCGCTCCTACGAGCAGTACTTC,CASSSLGRSYEQYF